These 30 T cell receptor beta chains share one sample of origin, sequenced in a study of tissue T cells after allogeneic stem cell transplantation. Libraries were prepared by immunoSEQ multiplex PCR; TCRdb keeps only in-frame clonotypes and omits some of them. The repertoire holds a few thousand clones, 40% to 55% seen once, with over 11% in the top ten. Regarding time point: mouse harvest day 14 after allogeneic transplant. Mouse grafts combined 10^7 T-cell-depleted bone marrow cells with 10^6 splenic CD5+ T cells. The sample taken for sequencing was gut tissue. These TCRs come from a female BALB/c mouse given C57BL/6 T cells with graft-versus-host disease after an allogeneic hematopoietic cell transplant.

A word on this clone: Mouse names are used for the genes. The CDR3 extends 1 residue past the end of the read, so its final part is completed from the germline J gene. The V gene is TRBV3, the J gene TRBJ2-5; maybe TRBD1 (5 bases). CDR1 and CDR2 (germline): SNHLY, FYNGKV (reference sequence). This CDR3 spans 11 amino acids. The ends were cut back, 5 bases at V and 9 bases at J, with 9 bases in the middle. This CDR3 reads CASSLRETQYF. CDR3 bases read: TGTGCCAGCAGCCTCAGGGAGACCCAGTAC.

In the case of this clone: Germline and genes here are mouse. The read terminates 1 residue ahead of where the CDR3 ends, so the germline J gene completes it. The chain joins TRBV20 to TRBJ2-7, with unresolved D. The germline V gene has CDR1 GFQATS and CDR2 STVNSAI. CDR3 length: 10 residues. Trimming removed 1 base from V and 4 bases from J, with 2 bases in between. CDR3 bases read: TGTGGTGCTAGGGGGTATGAACAGTAC. This translates into CGARGYEQY. The full CDR3 sequence reads CGARGYEQYF. Full variable domain (missing parts from reference TRBV20 and TRBJ2-7): GALVYQYPRRTICKSGTSMRMECQAVGFQATSVAWYRQSPQKTFELIALSTVNSAIKYEQNFTQEKFPISHPNLSFSSMTVLNAYLEDRGLYLCGARGYEQYFGPGTRLTVL.

About this clone: The germline and genes are mouse ones. The CDR3 extends 1 residue past the end of the read, so its final part is completed from the germline J gene. The chain combines TRBV12-2 with TRBJ2-5; weak D call: TRBD2 (5 bases). This CDR3 is 14 amino acids long. Germline-derived CDR1 and CDR2 are SGHLS and HYDKME. The V and J ends lost 4 bases and 0 bases respectively, with 10 bases between them. The chain's CDR3 is CASSELVNQDTQYF. The sequenced part of the CDR3 DNA is TGTGCCAGCTCAGAACTGGTTAACCAAGACACCCAGTAC.

Details on this clone: Gene names follow the mouse nomenclature. The CDR3 end lies 1 residue beyond the end of the read and is filled in from the germline J gene. V usage is TRBV26 and J usage is TRBJ1-2; D gene uncertain. The CDR3 has 11 residues. CDR1 is KGHPV and CDR2 is FQNQEV in the germline V gene (reference sequence). V lost 6 bases and J lost 0, with 2 bases in between. CDR3 protein: CASSSNSDYTF. The DNA read from the CDR3 is TGTGCCAGCAGCTCAAACTCCGACTACACC.

This clone was observed a handful of times. Mouse gene names apply. The observed sequence ends 1 residue before the CDR3 terminus, with the missing tail filled in from the germline J gene. This rearrangement joins TRBV12-1 to TRBJ2-1; D gene uncertain. This CDR3 spans 12 amino acids. Trimming shortened V by 0 bases and J by 3 bases, and 2 bases separated the two germline ends. From germline, CDR1 is SGHSN and CDR2 HYEKVE. CDR3 DNA, as far as it was read: TGTGCCAGCTCTCTCGTCTATGCTGAGCAGTTC. Translated: CASSLVYAEQF. In full, the CDR3 is CASSLVYAEQFF. Variable domain in full (rest from reference TRBV12-1 and TRBJ2-1): DSGVVQSPRHIIKEKGGRSVLTCIPISGHSNVVWYQQTLGKELKFLIQHYEKVERDKGFLPSRFSVQQFDDYHSEMNMSALELEDSAMYFCASSLVYAEQFFGPGTRLTVL.

Turning to this clone: The gene symbols are mouse symbols. The DNA read from the CDR3 is TGTGCCAGCAGTTTCGACAATAGTCAAAACACCTTGTAC. This gives the protein CASSFDNSQNTLY. The CDR3 reads in full as CASSFDNSQNTLYF. The V and J genes are TRBV15 and TRBJ2-4; D remains ambiguous. The CDR3 extends 1 residue past the end of the read, so its final part is completed from the germline J gene. The CDR3 runs 14 residues. V lost 3 bases and J 0 bases, leaving 7 bases between the germline ends. CDR1 is SGHND, CDR2 FRSKSL, per germline.

This clone was recorded a few times. Mouse names are used for the genes. The read falls 1 residue short of the CDR3 end, and the missing part is taken from the germline J gene. This chain links TRBV23 with TRBJ1-5; TRBD1, as called in the table, went unchecked against the DNA. The CDR3 is 15 residues long. The germline CDR1 and CDR2 sequences are KGHTA and FQNQQP. The CDR3 spells CSSSRDRGDNQAPLF. Partial CDR3 DNA: TGCTCCAGCAGCCGGGACAGGGGAGACAACCAGGCTCCGCTT. The full variable domain, completed using reference TRBV23 and TRBJ1-5, is DAAVTQKPRYLIKMKGQEAEMKCIPEKGHTAVFWYQQKQSKELKFLIYFQNQQPLDQIDMVKERFSAVCPSSSLCSLGIRTCEAEDSALYLCSSSRDRGDNQAPLFGEGTRLSVL.

Concerning this clone: Gene names are the mouse ones. With the read ending 1 residue before the CDR3 end, the germline J gene is used to fill in that end. The chain uses TRBV12-2 and TRBJ2-7; TRBD2 matches 10 bases. Germline V gene lookup returns CDR1 SGHLS and CDR2 HYDKME. V shed 0 bases and J 4 bases; nucleotides not matched to a gene: 2. The CDR3 spans 14 residues. CDR3 bases read: TGTGCCAGCTCTCTCAACTGGGGGGGGTATGAACAGTAC. Translating gives CASSLNWGGYEQY. In full, the CDR3 reads CASSLNWGGYEQYF. The variable domain in full, completed from reference TRBV12-2 and TRBJ2-7, reads NSGVVQSPRYIIKGKGERSILKCIPISGHLSVAWYQQTQGQELKFFIQHYDKMERDKGNLPSRFSVQQFDDYHSEMNMSALELEDSAVYFCASSLNWGGYEQYFGPGTRLTVL.

Regarding this clone: Gene names are mouse gene names. The read ends 1 residue early relative to the CDR3; the germline J gene fills the gap. The V call is TRBV4, the J call TRBJ2-3; D may match TRBD1 or TRBD2 (5 bases each). Looked up from germline, CDR1 is LGHDT and CDR2 is YNNKQL (reference sequence). V was shortened by 4 bases and J by 1 base, with 9 bases between the two germline ends. This CDR3 is built from 14 residues. CDR3 DNA (partial): TGTGCCAGCAGCTGGGGGTGGGGTGCAGAAACGCTGTAT. Translated, it gives CASSWGWGAETLY. In full, the CDR3 is CASSWGWGAETLYF.

Details on this clone: The gene names here belong to mouse. The read stops 1 residue short of the end of the CDR3; the missing end is completed from the germline J gene. The chain employs TRBV12-1 and TRBJ1-1, with TRBD1 as a possible D gene (6 bases). The CDR3 extends over 15 amino acids. The V end lost 3 bases, the J end lost 0 bases, and 13 bases lay between the germline ends. CDR1 and CDR2 from the germline V gene are SGHSN and HYEKVE. The CDR3 bases that were read are TGTGCCAGCTCTTTCGGGGGCCATGCAAACACAGAAGTCTTC. Residues: CASSFGGHANTEVF. The full CDR3 is CASSFGGHANTEVFF.

In the case of this clone: Gene and germline names: mouse. The CDR3 goes on 1 residue after the read ends, and that part is filled in from the germline J gene. The V gene is TRBV29, the J gene TRBJ2-1; 7 nucleotides match TRBD1. Looked up from germline, CDR1 is MSHET and CDR2 is SYDVDS. The CDR3 loop spans 14 amino acids. J lost 3 bases, V lost 5 bases, and 4 bases had no gene match. The CDR3: CASSTHRGYAEQFF. Incomplete CDR3 DNA: TGTGCTAGCAGTACCCACAGGGGCTATGCTGAGCAGTTC.

About this clone itself: The listed genes are named as in mouse. The missing CDR3 end, 1 residue past where the read stops, is filled in from the germline J gene. The chain recombines TRBV12-1 with TRBJ2-7; D is perhaps TRBD1 (5 bases). The CDR3 spans 15 residues. V lost 0 bases to trimming and J lost 0 bases, with 11 bases between them. The germline V gene encodes CDR1 SGHSN and CDR2 HYEKVE. The CDR3 spells CASSLEGHSSYEQYF. CDR3 DNA (partial): TGTGCCAGCTCTCTCGAAGGACATAGCTCCTATGAACAGTAC.

As to this clone: Mouse names are used for the genes. Read coverage stops 1 residue before the CDR3 terminus; the germline J gene supplies the remainder. This chain links TRBV31 with TRBJ2-2; 8 bases align to TRBD1. The germline CDR1 and CDR2 sequences are GKSSPN and SITVG. V was pared by 0 bases and J by 1 base, with 1 base of the junction left unmatched. The CDR3 is 15 residues long. CDR3 sequence reads: CAWSLDRGNTGQLYF. The sequenced CDR3 bases are TGTGCCTGGAGTCTAGACAGGGGAAACACCGGGCAGCTCTAC. The full variable domain, in which reference TRBV31 and TRBJ2-2 provide the parts outside the CDR3, is AQTIHQWPVAEIKAVGSPLSLGCTIKGKSSPNLYWYWQATGGTLQQLFYSITVGQVESVVQLNLSASRPKDDQFILSTEKLLLSHSGFYLCAWSLDRGNTGQLYFGEGSKLTVL.

For this clone: Germline and genes: mouse. The part of the CDR3 DNA that was read is TGTGCCAGCAGTCCCCGGGCCAGGGGTGGTGCAGAAACGCTGTAT. This codes for CASSPRARGGAETLY. The CDR3, in full, reads CASSPRARGGAETLYF. The rearrangement uses TRBV26 and TRBJ2-3; TRBD1 might be the D (6 bases). The read ends 1 residue before the CDR3 terminus; that terminus is restored from the germline J gene. The length of the CDR3 is 16 residues. Germline V gene lookup returns CDR1 KGHPV and CDR2 FQNQEV (reference sequence). Between the trimmed V and J ends, which lost 4 bases and 1 base, there was a span of 15 bases.

In the case of this clone: Gene and germline names: mouse. The observed sequence ends 1 residue before the CDR3 terminus, with the missing tail filled in from the germline J gene. The chain joins TRBV20 to TRBJ1-1; the match to TRBD1 covers 8 bases. Germline assignment: CDR1 GFQATS and CDR2 STVNSAI. The CDR3 has 11 residues. The ends lost 5 bases at V and 8 bases at J; junction bases unmatched: 4. CDR3 bases read: TGTGGTGCTGCCCGGGACAGGGAAGTCTTC. Translation gives CGAARDREVF. The full CDR3 protein is CGAARDREVFF.

By its share, this clone is large. Gene names and germline refer to mouse. The read halts 1 residue ahead of the CDR3 end, with the missing end drawn from the germline J gene. The chain uses TRBV29 and TRBJ2-1; TRBD2 is a possible D gene (6 bases). The CDR3 is 12 amino acids. Germline loops: CDR1 MSHET, CDR2 SYDVDS. The ends were cut back, 8 bases at V and 1 base at J, with 6 bases in the middle. Partial CDR3 DNA: TGTGCTAGCCTGGGGAACTATGCTGAGCAGTTC. Translation gives CASLGNYAEQF. The full CDR3 is CASLGNYAEQFF. The entire variable domain, with the rest obtained from reference TRBV29 and TRBJ2-1, is as follows: DMKVTQMPRYLIKRMGENVLLECGQDMSHETMYWYRQDPGLGLQLIYISYDVDSNSEGDIPKGYRVSRKKREHFSLILDSAKTNQTSVYFCASLGNYAEQFFGPGTRLTVL.

Turning to this clone: These gene names are mouse names. The read falls 1 residue short of the CDR3 end, and the missing part is taken from the germline J gene. Distinct nucleotide sequences in the sample also encode this CDR3. This sequence joins TRBV2 and TRBJ1-5, with D hard to call. This CDR3 spans 13 amino acids. V shed 3 bases and J shed 0 bases, with 3 bases lying between them. The V gene's germline CDR1 is LGHNA and CDR2 YSYQKL. The CDR3 region is CASSQYNNQAPLF. CDR3 bases read: TGTGCCAGCAGCCAGTATAACAACCAGGCTCCGCTT.

A remark on this clone: Mouse names are used for the genes. The CDR3 extends 1 residue past the end of the read, so its final part is completed from the germline J gene. This chain uses TRBV3 with TRBJ2-3; the D gene is possibly TRBD1 (5 bases). CDR1 is SNHLY and CDR2 is FYNGKV in the germline V gene (reference sequence). Deletions cut 4 bases from V and 0 bases from J, with 11 bases between. The CDR3 consists of 15 residues. CDR3 sequence: CASSWETASAETLYF. Partial CDR3 DNA: TGTGCCAGCAGCTGGGAGACAGCTAGTGCAGAAACGCTGTAT.

About this clone: The gene symbols are mouse symbols. The CDR3 extends 1 residue past the end of the read, so its final part is completed from the germline J gene. The J gene is TRBJ2-7, the V gene TRBV1; 13 nucleotides agree with TRBD2. Germline V lookup: CDR1 NSQYPW, CDR2 LRSPGD (reference sequence). The CDR3 is made up of 15 amino acids. V shed 3 bases, J shed 4 bases, and the junction held 3 bases outside the gene matches. The CDR3 bases that were read are TGCACCTGCAGTGCCCGGGACTGGGGGGGGTATGAACAGTAC. It is translated as CTCSARDWGGYEQY. The CDR3, in full, reads CTCSARDWGGYEQYF. The full variable domain, its missing parts supplied by reference TRBV1 and TRBJ2-7, is VTLLEQNPRWRLVPRGQAVNLRCILKNSQYPWMSWYQQDLQKQLQWLFTLRSPGDKEVKSLPGADYLATRVTDTELRLQVANMSQGRTLYCTCSARDWGGYEQYFGPGTRLTVL.

A word on this clone: Gene names and germline match the mouse. The read ends 1 residue early relative to the CDR3; the germline J gene fills the gap. The V and J genes are TRBV26 and TRBJ1-4, with D unresolved. Per germline, CDR1 KGHPV and CDR2 FQNQEV (reference sequence). The V and J ends lost 6 bases and 5 bases respectively, with 4 bases between them. This CDR3 comprises 11 residues. CDR3 in amino acids: CASRKNERLFF. The DNA read from the CDR3 is TGTGCCAGCAGAAAGAACGAAAGATTATTT.

To note about this clone: Mouse gene names apply. The CDR3 extends 1 residue past the end of the read, so its final part is completed from the germline J gene. V is TRBV3 and J is TRBJ2-2; D is perhaps TRBD1 (7 bases). The CDR3 covers 16 residues. Trimming removed 1 base from V and 2 bases from J, with 11 bases in between. Germline V lookup: CDR1 SNHLY, CDR2 FYNGKV (reference sequence). The part of the CDR3 DNA that was read is TGTGCCAGCAGCTTAGTAGGGGGCGCCAACACCGGGCAGCTCTAC. The encoded protein is CASSLVGGANTGQLY. The CDR3, in full, reads CASSLVGGANTGQLYF.

Comment on this clone: Gene names are the mouse ones. Read data end 1 residue before the CDR3 end; the end is taken from the germline J gene. The V gene is TRBV14, the J gene TRBJ2-5, with D hard to call. This CDR3 has 11 amino acids. CDR1 is SGHDT and CDR2 is FRDEAV in the germline V gene. V lost 2 bases and J lost 5, with 3 bases in between. The CDR3: CASSLGDTQYF. Incomplete CDR3 DNA: TGTGCCAGCAGTTTAGGAGACACCCAGTAC.

In regard to this clone: Germline and genes: mouse. The CDR3 end is not reached by the read, which stops 1 residue before it; the germline J gene fills it in. This chain links TRBV16 with TRBJ2-5; D is uncertain. The CDR3 is 12 residues long. CDR1 SGHSA and CDR2 FRNQAP come from the germline V gene. V was trimmed by 1 base and J by 4 bases, leaving 3 bases between them. The CDR3 bases that were read are TGTGCAAGCAGCTTAGTAGAAGACACCCAGTAC. Translated, it gives CASSLVEDTQY. The full CDR3 sequence reads CASSLVEDTQYF.

This clone appeared a few times. The germline and genes are mouse ones. The part of the CDR3 DNA that was read is TGTGCCAGCAGTGCCAGCTATGAACAGTAC. Its protein product is CASSASYEQY. The full CDR3 protein reads CASSASYEQYF. The chain is built from TRBV13-1 and TRBJ2-7; D unresolved. The read finishes 1 residue shy of the CDR3 end, and the germline J gene is used to complete it. CDR3 length: 11 residues. Trimming pared 3 bases from V and 3 bases from J, leaving 4 bases between. CDR1 and CDR2 from the germline V gene are NSHNY and SYGAGN.

Details on this clone: Gene names denote mouse genes. The read comes to an end 1 residue before the CDR3 does, leaving the germline J gene to fill in the end. V usage is TRBV3 and J usage is TRBJ2-7; D may be TRBD1 (6 bases). Germline CDR1 reads SNHLY; CDR2 reads FYNGKV (reference sequence). The CDR3 is 13 residues long. V was trimmed by 4 bases and J by 3 bases, leaving 10 bases between them. Here the CDR3 reads CASSSLTGYEQYF. The DNA read from the CDR3 is TGTGCCAGCAGCTCCCTGACAGGCTATGAACAGTAC.

On this clone itself: Gene names denote mouse genes. The read halts 1 residue ahead of the CDR3 end, with the missing end drawn from the germline J gene. The chain has TRBV12-2 and TRBJ2-1; 11 bases are a match to TRBD2. V trimming: 2 bases; J trimming: 4 bases; junction bases outside the gene matches: 0. Per germline, CDR1 SGHLS and CDR2 HYDKME. This CDR3 has 14 amino acids. Here the CDR3 reads CASSRDWGYAEQFF. The sequenced CDR3 bases are TGTGCCAGCTCTCGGGACTGGGGGTATGCTGAGCAGTTC.

This clone has a handful of counts. The gene names here belong to mouse. The CDR3 goes on 1 residue after the read ends, and that part is filled in from the germline J gene. The chain combines TRBV16 with TRBJ2-2; a possible D gene is TRBD2 (7 bases). CDR1 and CDR2 from the germline V gene are SGHSA and FRNQAP. The V end was cut by 3 bases, the J end by 0 bases, with 8 bases between. This CDR3 contains 15 residues. The CDR3 bases that were read are TGTGCAAGCAGCTTGGGGGGCGCAAACACCGGGCAGCTCTAC. Its translation is CASSLGGANTGQLY. From start to end, the CDR3 is CASSLGGANTGQLYF. Based on the CDR3 plus reference TRBV16 and TRBJ2-2, the full variable domain is NAGVIQTPRHKVTGKGQEATLWCEPISGHSAVFWYRQTIVQGLEFLTYFRNQAPIDDSGMPKERFSAQMPNQSHSTLKIQSTQPQDSAVYLCASSLGGANTGQLYFGEGSKLTVL.

Concerning this clone itself: Mouse gene names and germline throughout. The sequenced fragment ends 1 residue before the CDR3 boundary, so the rest is inferred from the germline J gene. This chain connects TRBV16 to TRBJ1-1; TRBD1 matches 7 bases. Germline loops: CDR1 SGHSA, CDR2 FRNQAP. The CDR3 covers 15 residues. Losses at the gene ends were 3 bases for V and 0 bases for J; bases not matched to a gene: 4. The CDR3 bases that were read are TGTGCAAGCAGCTTCAGACAGGGTGCAAACACAGAAGTCTTC. It translates to CASSFRQGANTEVF. The entire CDR3 reads CASSFRQGANTEVFF. Looking up the rest from reference TRBV16 and TRBJ1-1 gives the full variable domain: NAGVIQTPRHKVTGKGQEATLWCEPISGHSAVFWYRQTIVQGLEFLTYFRNQAPIDDSGMPKERFSAQMPNQSHSTLKIQSTQPQDSAVYLCASSFRQGANTEVFFGKGTRLTVV.

Regarding this clone: Mouse gene names apply. The CDR3 end is not reached by the read, which stops 1 residue before it; the germline J gene fills it in. The chain combines TRBV12-2 with TRBJ1-2; weak D call: TRBD1 (6 bases). CDR3 size: 14 residues. V was clipped by 2 bases and J by 3 bases, with 12 bases between them. The germline gives CDR1 SGHLS, CDR2 HYDKME. The sequenced part of the CDR3 DNA is TGTGCCAGCTCTCCCCACAGGGTGGACTCCGACTACACC. Its protein is CASSPHRVDSDYT. The entire CDR3 is CASSPHRVDSDYTF.

A note on this clone: Mouse names are used for the genes. The CDR3 goes on 1 residue after the read ends, and that part is filled in from the germline J gene. The V and J genes are TRBV5 and TRBJ2-1; a possible D gene is TRBD2 (6 bases). CDR1 is LGHNA, CDR2 YNLKQL, per germline (reference sequence). This CDR3 spans 15 amino acids. V was pared by 4 bases and J by 1 base, with 11 bases between. The CDR3 reads CASSPTGTNYAEQFF. CDR3 DNA, as far as it was read: TGTGCCAGCAGCCCTACTGGGACCAACTATGCTGAGCAGTTC.